This TCR beta chain was observed in a study of T cell responses to AZD1222 COVID-19 vaccine. Study-wide findings and caveats: Seropositivity was recorded at baseline in only a handful of AZD1222 recipients. There were repertoire samples only from the period after the peak T cell response. White British people made up most donors, females outnumbered males, and clonal diversity was possibly underestimated.

To note about this clone: Antigen specificity is unknown.

Sequencing was performed with immunoSEQ multiplex PCR; in TCRdb, only in-frame clones are kept and a portion is missing. Here the sample spans fewer than 100,000 clones, around 88% being singletons. This TCR was sampled from an adult who received the AZD1222 COVID-19 vaccine. Here the sequenced sample was peripheral blood, taken 28 days after the second AZD1222 dose.

DNA for the CDR3: TGTGCCAGCAGCCCCCCTGACAGGACAGATACGCAGTATTTT. The encoded protein is CASSPPDRTDTQYF. This chain connects TRBV13 to TRBJ2-3; a possible D gene is TRBD1 (6 bases). The CDR3 sequence is 14 residues long. Germline CDR1 PRHDT, CDR2 FYEKMQ (reference sequence). Trimming shortened V by 5 bases and J by 3 bases, and 12 bases separated the two germline ends.